This TCR beta chain was obtained from a study of CD8+CD57+ T cells in acquired aplastic anemia. At the level of the study: Sorted CD4+ plus CD8+ cells gave DNA averaging around 3 ug. Whole-study findings and limits: There were roughly 30 CD8+ CDR3 sequences that occurred in both patients and controls.

The study profiled TCR beta VDJ and CDR3 using genomic DNA as template. TCRdb reanalysed the reads using MiXCR and keeps one entry per CDR3 protein. The sample yields around 130,000 distinct CDR3 sequences, approximately 50% seen once. Note on this clonotype: Antigen: not known.

Patients who underwent sequencing had shown CD8+CD57+ cell expansion by flow cytometry. Blood was sampled before the patients had received any therapy. The sequencing input was sorted CD4+, CD8+, or CD8+CD57+ T cells (not recorded which) from PBMCs. This TCR was sampled from a human donor with aplastic anemia.

The CDR3 region is CSTFPPSRNTEAFF. Written as DNA, the CDR3 is TGCAGTACTTTTCCGCCTAGTAGGAACACTGAAGCTTTCTTT. V is TRBV20-1 and J is TRBJ1-1; no clear D. Deletions cut 8 bases from V and 1 base from J, with 17 bases between. Germline values: CDR1 DFQATT, CDR2 SNEGSKA (reference sequence). The CDR3 runs 14 residues.